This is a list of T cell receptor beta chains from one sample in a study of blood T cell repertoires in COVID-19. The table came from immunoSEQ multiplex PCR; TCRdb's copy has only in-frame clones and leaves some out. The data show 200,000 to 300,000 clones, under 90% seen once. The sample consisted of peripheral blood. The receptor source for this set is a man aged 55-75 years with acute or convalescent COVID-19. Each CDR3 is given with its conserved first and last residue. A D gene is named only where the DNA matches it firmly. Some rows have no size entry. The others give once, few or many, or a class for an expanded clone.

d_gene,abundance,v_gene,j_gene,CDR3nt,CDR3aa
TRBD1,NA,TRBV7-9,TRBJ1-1,TGTGCCAGCAGCCCAGGACAGGGGAGGACTGAAGCTTTCTTT,CASSPGQGRTEAFF
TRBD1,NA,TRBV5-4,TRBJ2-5,TGTGCCAGCAGCACACCGACAGGGAAGGAGACCCAGTACTTC,CASSTPTGKETQYF
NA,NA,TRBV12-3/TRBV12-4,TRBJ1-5,TGTGCCAGCAGTTTAGTTCCTGATCAGCCCCAGCATTTT,CASSLVPDQPQHF
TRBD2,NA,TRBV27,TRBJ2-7,TGTGCCAGCCACCCGAGGGGTGGGGGGAGTAGCGGGAGTTACGAGCAGTACTTC,CASHPRGGGSSGSYEQYF
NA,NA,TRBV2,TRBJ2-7,TGTGCCAGCAGTGTAGACAGGTACTACGAGCAGTACTTC,CASSVDRYYEQYF
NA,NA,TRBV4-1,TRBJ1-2,TGCGCCAGCAGCCAAGAGGAGACCGGCGGCTACACCTTC,CASSQEETGGYTF
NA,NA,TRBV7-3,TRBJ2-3,TGTGCCAGCAGCGCCTCCCGTAGGGGGGATACGCAGTATTTT,CASSASRRGDTQYF
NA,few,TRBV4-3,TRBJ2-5,TGCGCCAGCAGCCAAGAAAATAGCCAAGAGACCCAGTACTTC,CASSQENSQETQYF
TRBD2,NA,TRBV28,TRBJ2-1,TGTGCCAGCAGTTTATGGACTAGCGGGAGCACCTACAATGAGCAGTTCTTC,CASSLWTSGSTYNEQFF
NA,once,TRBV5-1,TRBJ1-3,TGCGCCAGCAGCTCCCGGGACACCTCTGGAAACACCATATATTTT,CASSSRDTSGNTIYF
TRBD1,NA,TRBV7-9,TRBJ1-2,TGTGCCAGCAGCTTACACACAGGGGGTAACTATGGCTACACCTTC,CASSLHTGGNYGYTF
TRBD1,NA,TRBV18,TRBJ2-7,TGTGCCAGCTCTCAGGGGGACGCGACAGACTACGAGCAGTACTTC,CASSQGDATDYEQYF
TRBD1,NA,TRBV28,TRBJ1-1,TGTGCCAGCAGTGGCCAACAGGGGTTGAACACTGAAGCTTTCTTT,CASSGQQGLNTEAFF
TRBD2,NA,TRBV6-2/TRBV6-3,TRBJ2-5,TGTGCCAGCAGCCGGACTAGCGGCCGGGCATGGGAGACCCAGTACTTC,CASSRTSGRAWETQYF
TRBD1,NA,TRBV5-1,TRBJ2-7,TGCGCCAGCAGCTACAGGGGAGACTACGAGCAGTACTTC,CASSYRGDYEQYF
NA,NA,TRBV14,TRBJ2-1,TGTGCCAGCAGCCGAGTAAGTACTGATGAGCAGTTCTTC,CASSRVSTDEQFF
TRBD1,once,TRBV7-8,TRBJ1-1,TGTGCCAGCAGGCTTGACAGGGGGCAAACTGAAGCTTTCTTT,CASRLDRGQTEAFF